This record concerns one T cell receptor (beta chain) sequence. Its target is not known. From the RT-PCR reads, TCRdb called clonotypes with MiXCR, one entry per CDR3 protein. This sample has hundreds of thousands of distinct CDR3 sequences, with around 15% found just once. Germline assignment: CDR1 SGHTA and CDR2 FQGNSA. The CDR3 loop spans 15 amino acids. V was clipped by 5 bases and J by 7 bases; unmatched bases: 10. These data are taken from a study of response to subunit inactivated influenza vaccine. Study findings and constraints: Seasonal influenza vaccination, on each occasion, was suggested by the authors to recruit few new T cells.

The sequences come from PBMCs from blood, collected 14 days before vaccination. The genes are TRBV7-2 and TRBJ1-5; 8 nucleotides line up with TRBD1. This TCR was sampled from a man in his fifties or sixties who received an inactivated influenza vaccine. Here the CDR3 reads CASSPAQGAWQPQHF. As DNA, the CDR3 is TGTGCCAGCAGCCCCGCGCAGGGGGCTTGGCAGCCCCAGCATTTT.